These 27 T cell receptor beta chains originate from one sample sequenced in a study of regulatory T cells in long-lasting Graves disease. Library construction for TCR beta used iRepertoire HTBI primers and Arm-PCR of CDR3 regions. TCRdb recomputed calls from the multiplex PCR reads with MiXCR, one row per CDR3 protein. The repertoire holds fewer than 350,000 distinct CDR3 sequences, under 20% seen once, with around 37% in the top ten. Time point reported: newly diagnosed GD, antithyroid drugs for less than 3 months. PBMC RNA served as the TCR library source. The sample consisted of peripheral blood mononuclear cells (PBMCs), taken at new diagnosis, from a patient treated with antithyroid drugs. These receptors originate from a female donor with Graves disease.

This clonotype appeared many times. J is TRBJ1-1 and V is TRBV14, with 10 bases identical to TRBD1. This CDR3 is 15 amino acids long. Germline CDR1 and CDR2: SGHDN and FVKESK. The J segment lost 10 bases and the V segment lost 1 base, leaving 9 bases of the junction unmatched. CDR3: CASSQAGDRGRGAFF. The CDR3, as DNA: TGTGCCAGCAGCCAAGCTGGGGACAGGGGCAGGGGAGCTTTCTTT.

This clonotype was seen many times. The rearrangement uses TRBV20-1 and TRBJ1-1; a possible D gene is TRBD1 (5 bases). This CDR3 comprises 15 residues. The ends were cut back, 5 bases at V and 0 bases at J, with 16 bases in the middle. Looked up from germline, CDR1 is DFQATT and CDR2 is SNEGSKA (reference sequence). In DNA, the CDR3 is TGCAGTGCTGCGAGGGGACGGATGATGAACACTGAAGCTTTCTTT. It translates to CSAARGRMMNTEAFF.

The chain carries TRBV11-1 and TRBJ2-7; D may be TRBD2 (6 bases). Trimming took 2 bases from V and 0 from J, leaving 14 bases between them. Germline loops: CDR1 SGHAT, CDR2 FQDESV (reference sequence). The CDR3 has 16 residues. The CDR3 DNA reads TGTGCCAGCAGCTTAATTGGTCTGGGGGGCTCCTACGAGCAGTACTTC. Translated: CASSLIGLGGSYEQYF. Using reference TRBV11-1 and TRBJ2-7 for the parts outside the CDR3, the full variable domain is EAEVAQSPRYKITEKSQAVAFWCDPISGHATLYWYRQILGQGPELLVQFQDESVVDDSQLPKDRFSAERLKGVDSTLKIQPAELGDSAMYLCASSLIGLGGSYEQYFGPGTRLTVT.

Regarding this clonotype: The junction departs from the called germline gene at one end, perhaps through a read error. The gene calls are TRBV14 and TRBJ1-3, with TRBD1 as a possible D gene (5 bases). This CDR3 has 14 amino acids. In germline, CDR1 is SGHDN, CDR2 FVKESK. The CDR3 loop reads CASSHGAFGNIIYF. The CDR3 nucleotides read TGTGCCAGCAGTCACGGGGCATTTGGAAACATCATATATTTT.

In its sample, this clonotype was seen a few times. The rearrangement uses TRBV5-1 and TRBJ2-1; D is perhaps TRBD1 or TRBD2 (5 bases each). Germline values: CDR1 SGHRS, CDR2 YFSETQ. Trimming stripped 0 bases from V and 6 bases from J, with 16 bases between. This CDR3 contains 16 residues. CDR3 DNA sequence: TGCGCCAGCAGCTTGGTGGGGGACCTCTATCGCAATGAGCAGTTCTTC. Translating gives CASSLVGDLYRNEQFF.

This clonotype was seen a few times. A much larger clone sits a single nucleotide away, making a read error possible. The chain couples TRBV27 to TRBJ2-5; TRBD1 is a possible D gene (5 bases). This CDR3 contains 15 residues. Germline CDR1 is MNHEY and CDR2 is SMNVEV (reference sequence). Trimming cost V 5 bases and J 5 bases, with 18 bases left between them. The CDR3 nucleotides are TGTGCCAGCAGTCCCTCACCCACAGGAAGGGAGACCCAGTACTTC. It is translated as CASSPSPTGRETQYF.

This clonotype was counted only a few times. The CDR3 sequence: CASSPSFGGRPYNEQFF. CDR3 in DNA: TGTGCCAGCAGTCCCTCTTTTGGCGGGAGACCCTACAATGAGCAGTTCTTC. This chain links TRBV12-3 or TRBV12-4 with TRBJ2-1, with 7 bases that match TRBD2. The trim removed 5 bases at V and 2 bases at J, leaving 12 bases unmatched. CDR3 length: 17 amino acids.

V usage is TRBV11-2 and J usage is TRBJ2-3; 8 nucleotides match TRBD2. The CDR3 loop spans 17 amino acids. V gave up 5 bases and J gave up 6 bases; unmatched junction bases: 16. Germline lookup yields CDR1 SGHAT and CDR2 FQNNGV. The CDR3 DNA follows: TGTGCCAGCAGCCCTTGGGGTAGCGGGACACGTCAGGATACGCAGTATTTT. The encoded protein is CASSPWGSGTRQDTQYF.

This clonotype showed up many times. This chain connects TRBV11-2 to TRBJ2-6; TRBD1 agrees at 8 bases. Unmatched junction bases numbered 8, after V lost 2 bases and J lost 2 bases. The CDR3 spans 18 residues. The germline CDR1 and CDR2 sequences are SGHAT and FQNNGV. CDR3 in amino acids: CASSLIGQGATGANVLTF. For the CDR3, the DNA is TGTGCCAGCAGCTTAATAGGGCAGGGGGCCACTGGGGCCAACGTCCTGACTTTC.

Only one count was recorded for this clonotype. This rearrangement joins TRBV13 to TRBJ2-7, with 12 bases matching TRBD2. The end of the DNA aligns better with TRBJ2-5, so the J call may be wrong. Germline V gives CDR1 PRHDT, CDR2 FYEKMQ (reference sequence). The CDR3 runs 15 residues. The DNA for the CDR3 is TGTGCCAGCAGCTCCCTAGCGGGAGGGTGGGAGACCCAGTACTTC. This encodes CASSSLAGGWETQYF.

The chain employs TRBV10-3 and TRBJ2-1; no clear D. This CDR3 is built from 11 residues. V dropped 10 bases and J dropped 5 bases, with 9 bases sitting between them. Germline V gene lookup returns CDR1 ENHRY and CDR2 SYGVKD. The CDR3 protein is CATSLDNEQFF. For the CDR3, the DNA is TGTGCCACCTCTTTGGACAATGAGCAGTTCTTC.

This clonotype was seen at least ten times. J is TRBJ2-4 and V is TRBV28, with D tentatively TRBD2 (7 bases). The V end lost 6 bases, the J end lost 5 bases, and 11 bases lay between the germline ends. Germline CDR1 reads MDHEN; CDR2 reads SYDVKM. CDR3 size: 13 residues. In nucleotides, the CDR3 is TGTGCCAGCAGCACAGGGAGGGAAAACATTCAGTACTTC. Protein: CASSTGRENIQYF.

This clonotype was counted ten times or more. The rearrangement joins TRBV5-5 to TRBJ1-2; a weak D match, TRBD1 (5 bases). The length of the CDR3 is 15 residues. Trimming took 2 bases from V and 0 from J, leaving 11 bases between them. The germline CDR1 and CDR2 sequences are SGHKS and YYEKEE (reference sequence). CDR3: CASSLSGQPNYGYTF. CDR3 nucleotide sequence: TGTGCCAGCAGCTTATCAGGGCAGCCTAACTATGGCTACACCTTC.

The chain has TRBV11-3 and TRBJ2-6; D gene uncertain. The germline CDR1 and CDR2 sequences are SGHNT and YENEEA. The V end was cut by 7 bases, the J end by 12 bases, with 10 bases between. The CDR3 runs to 11 residues. This CDR3 reads CASNPPVVLTF. CDR3 sequence (DNA): TGTGCCAGCAATCCCCCGGTCGTCCTGACTTTC.

Ten or more counts support this clonotype. This chain links TRBV2 with TRBJ1-4; D gene unclear. V was pared by 2 bases and J by 6 bases, with 1 base between. Germline CDR1 reads SNHLY; CDR2 reads FYNNEI. The CDR3 spans 11 residues. The CDR3 loop reads CASSEYEKLFF. CDR3 nucleotides: TGTGCCAGCAGTGAATATGAAAAACTGTTTTTT.

This clonotype was found once. The likely explanation is a read error, given a far larger clone one base away. The gene calls are TRBV13 and TRBJ2-7, with D tentatively TRBD1 or TRBD2 (5 bases each). The CDR3 consists of 13 residues. V lost 2 bases, J lost 3 bases, and 8 bases lay in between. The germline gives CDR1 PRHDT, CDR2 FYEKMQ (reference sequence). CDR3 nucleotide sequence: TGTGCCAGCAGCTTAAAGAGGGGCTACGAGCAGTACTTC. Its protein product is CASSLKRGYEQYF.

Only a few counts were recorded for this clonotype. The chain joins TRBV5-6 to TRBJ1-5; unclear D gene. The CDR3 is made up of 12 amino acids. CDR1 is SGHDT and CDR2 is YYEEEE in the germline V gene. V lost 4 bases to trimming and J lost 7 bases, with 9 bases between them. CDR3 sequence reads: CASSRERQPQHF. The CDR3, as DNA: TGTGCCAGCAGCCGAGAAAGACAGCCCCAGCATTTT.

This clonotype has at least ten counts. The chain has TRBV24-1 and TRBJ2-3; D uncertain. This CDR3 has 13 amino acids. Germline V gene sequence: CDR1 KGHDR, CDR2 SFDVKD. Between the trimmed V and J ends, which lost 4 bases and 6 bases, there was a span of 10 bases. CDR3 loop: CATSEVLGDTQYF. The CDR3 DNA is TGTGCCACCAGTGAGGTTCTCGGGGATACGCAGTATTTT.

Remarks on this clonotype: It is likely a read error: a sequence one base away is far more abundant. The chain couples TRBV12-3 or TRBV12-4 to TRBJ2-1; 10 bases map to TRBD1. This CDR3 comprises 14 residues. V shed 6 bases and J 10 bases; nucleotides not matched to a gene: 9. The CDR3 DNA is TGTGCCAGCAGCGGTGGACAGGGGGACTACGAGCAGTTCTTC. This sequence encodes CASSGGQGDYEQFF.

At least ten counts were recorded for this clonotype. V is TRBV12-3 or TRBV12-4 and J is TRBJ2-1; D perhaps matches TRBD1 (6 bases). Trimming left V 7 bases short and J 0 bases short, with 10 bases between. The CDR3 contains 14 residues. CDR3 in amino acids: CASTDSSSYNEQFF. The CDR3 bases are TGTGCCAGCACGGACAGTTCCTCCTACAATGAGCAGTTCTTC.

The chain couples TRBV3-1 to TRBJ1-4; TRBD1 is a possible D gene (6 bases). The CDR3 sequence is 15 residues long. The germline V gene encodes CDR1 LGHDT and CDR2 YNNKEL (reference sequence). V lost 5 bases, J lost 0 bases, and 10 bases lay in between. CDR3 bases: TGTGCCAGCAGCTCCCGGACAGCAACTAATGAAAAACTGTTTTTT. It encodes CASSSRTATNEKLFF.

This clonotype has at least ten counts. V and J are TRBV12-3 or TRBV12-4 and TRBJ2-2, with 8 nucleotides matching TRBD2. The CDR3 runs 15 residues. V shed 7 bases and J 4 bases; nucleotides not matched to a gene: 8. The CDR3 is CASTWAGGPTGELFF. CDR3 DNA: TGTGCCAGCACCTGGGCGGGAGGCCCCACCGGGGAGCTGTTTTTT.

This clonotype was picked up a small number of times. The chain links TRBV5-1 to TRBJ2-5; D uncertain. This CDR3 contains 16 residues. Trimming left V 0 bases short and J 0 bases short, with 12 bases between. CDR1 is SGHRS and CDR2 is YFSETQ in the germline V gene. The CDR3 spells CASSLGSRANQETQYF. Written as DNA, the CDR3 is TGCGCCAGCAGCTTGGGGTCTAGGGCCAACCAAGAGACCCAGTACTTC.

This clonotype was observed a few times. The V and J genes are TRBV6-2 or TRBV6-3 and TRBJ1-4; 10 nucleotides agree with TRBD1. V lost 7 bases to trimming and J lost 0 bases; unmatched junction nucleotides: 11. The CDR3 contains 18 residues. The germline V gene encodes CDR1 MNHEY and CDR2 SVGEGT. The CDR3 sequence is CASIVRDRGNPTNEKLFF. DNA for the CDR3: TGTGCCAGCATCGTCCGGGACAGGGGAAACCCAACTAATGAAAAACTGTTTTTT.

The chain employs TRBV14 and TRBJ2-7, with unresolved D. This CDR3 region has 12 residues. Germline V gives CDR1 SGHDN, CDR2 FVKESK. V was pared by 3 bases and J by 7 bases, with 10 bases between. CDR3 residues: CASSHRELEQYF. The DNA of the CDR3 is TGTGCCAGCAGCCATAGGGAATTGGAGCAGTACTTC.

The table lists this clonotype with many counts. V gene TRBV12-3 or TRBV12-4 combines with J gene TRBJ2-7; 7 bases align to TRBD1. The CDR3 loop spans 14 amino acids. Unmatched junction bases numbered 7, after V lost 6 bases and J lost 2 bases. CDR3 sequence: CASSGQDRTYEQYF. The CDR3 nucleotides are TGTGCCAGCAGCGGCCAGGACAGGACCTACGAGCAGTACTTC.

In its sample, this clonotype was seen a few times. The chain links TRBV19 to TRBJ1-3; D is perhaps TRBD1 (5 bases). CDR3 length: 17 amino acids. The germline gives CDR1 LNHDA, CDR2 SQIVND (reference sequence). V was pared by 6 bases and J by 2 bases, with 20 bases between. The CDR3 DNA reads TGTGCCAGTAGCCCTCCCCGCCAATGGGGCCCTGGAAACACCATATATTTT. Translated: CASSPPRQWGPGNTIYF.